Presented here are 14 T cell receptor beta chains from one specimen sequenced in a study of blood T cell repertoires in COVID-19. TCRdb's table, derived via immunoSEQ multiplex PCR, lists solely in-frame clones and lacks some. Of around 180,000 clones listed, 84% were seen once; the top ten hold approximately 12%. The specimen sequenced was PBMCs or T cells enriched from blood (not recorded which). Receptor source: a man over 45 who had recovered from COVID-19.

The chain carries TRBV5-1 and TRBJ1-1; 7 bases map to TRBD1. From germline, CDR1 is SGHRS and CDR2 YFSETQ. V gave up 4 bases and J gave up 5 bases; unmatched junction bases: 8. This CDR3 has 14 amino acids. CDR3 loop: CASSRQGRRTEAFF. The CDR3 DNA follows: TGCGCCAGCAGCCGACAGGGAAGAAGGACTGAAGCTTTCTTT.

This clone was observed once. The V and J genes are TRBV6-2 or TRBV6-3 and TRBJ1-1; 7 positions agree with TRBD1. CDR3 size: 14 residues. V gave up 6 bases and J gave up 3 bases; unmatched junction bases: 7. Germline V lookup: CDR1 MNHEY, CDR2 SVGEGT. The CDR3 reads CASSLQGWYTEAFF. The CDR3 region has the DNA TGTGCCAGCAGCCTACAGGGGTGGTACACTGAAGCTTTCTTT.

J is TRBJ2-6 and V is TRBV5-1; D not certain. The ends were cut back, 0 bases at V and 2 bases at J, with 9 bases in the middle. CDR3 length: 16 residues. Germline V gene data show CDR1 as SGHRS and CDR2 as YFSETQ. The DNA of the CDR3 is TGCGCCAGCAGCTTGGCACCGGGTACTGGGGCCAACGTCCTGACTTTC. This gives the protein CASSLAPGTGANVLTF.

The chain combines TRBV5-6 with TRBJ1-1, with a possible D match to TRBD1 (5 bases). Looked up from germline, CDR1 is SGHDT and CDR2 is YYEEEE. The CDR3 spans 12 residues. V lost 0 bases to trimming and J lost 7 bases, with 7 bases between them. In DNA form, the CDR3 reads TGTGCCAGCAGCTTGGCCGGGGGTGAAGCTTTCTTT. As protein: CASSLAGGEAFF.

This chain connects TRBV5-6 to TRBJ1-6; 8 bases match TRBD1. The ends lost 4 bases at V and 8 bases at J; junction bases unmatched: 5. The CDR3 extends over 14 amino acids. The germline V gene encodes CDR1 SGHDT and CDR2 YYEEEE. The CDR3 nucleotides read TGTGCCAGCAGCGCGACAGGGGCCGATTCACCCCTCCACTTT. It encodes CASSATGADSPLHF.

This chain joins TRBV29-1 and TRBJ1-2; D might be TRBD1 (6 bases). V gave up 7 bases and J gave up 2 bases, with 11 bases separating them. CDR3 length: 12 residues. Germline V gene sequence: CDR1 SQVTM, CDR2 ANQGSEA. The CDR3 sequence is CSAWTENYGYTF. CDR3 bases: TGCAGCGCTTGGACAGAGAACTATGGCTACACCTTC.

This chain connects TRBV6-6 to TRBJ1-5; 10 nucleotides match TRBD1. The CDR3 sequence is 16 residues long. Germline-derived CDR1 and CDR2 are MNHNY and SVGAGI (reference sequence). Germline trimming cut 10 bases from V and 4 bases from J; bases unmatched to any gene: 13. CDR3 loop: CATLAPGTGVNQPQHF. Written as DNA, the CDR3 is TGTGCCACCCTCGCGCCCGGGACAGGGGTAAATCAGCCCCAGCATTTT.

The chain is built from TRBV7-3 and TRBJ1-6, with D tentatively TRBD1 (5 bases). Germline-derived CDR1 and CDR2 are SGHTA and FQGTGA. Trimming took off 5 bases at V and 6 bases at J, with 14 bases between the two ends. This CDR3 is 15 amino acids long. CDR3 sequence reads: CASSAQGNLNSPLHF. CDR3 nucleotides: TGTGCCAGCAGCGCCCAGGGAAACCTTAATTCACCCCTCCACTTT. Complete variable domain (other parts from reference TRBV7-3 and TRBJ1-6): GAGVSQTPSNKVTEKGKYVELRCDPISGHTALYWYRQSLGQGPEFLIYFQGTGAADDSGLPNDRFFAVRPEGSVSTLKIQRTERGDSAVYLCASSAQGNLNSPLHFGNGTRLTVT.

The CDR3 loop reads CASSASGQGVNSPLHF. The CDR3 DNA reads as TGTGCCAGCAGTGCATCAGGACAGGGCGTTAATTCACCCCTCCACTTT. The chain combines TRBV6-1 with TRBJ1-6; the match to TRBD1 covers 8 bases. In germline, CDR1 is MNHNS, CDR2 SASEGT. Germline trimming cut 4 bases from V and 6 bases from J; bases unmatched to any gene: 8. This CDR3 comprises 16 residues.

CDR3 bases: TGTGCCAGTAGTATGAGGCAGGGGGCGAGCAATCAGCCCCAGCATTTT. Residues: CASSMRQGASNQPQHF. The chain recombines TRBV19 with TRBJ1-5; TRBD1 agrees at 8 bases. Per the germline V gene, CDR1 is LNHDA and CDR2 is SQIVND (reference sequence). The CDR3 runs to 16 residues. Unmatched junction bases numbered 5, after V lost 3 bases and J lost 1 base.

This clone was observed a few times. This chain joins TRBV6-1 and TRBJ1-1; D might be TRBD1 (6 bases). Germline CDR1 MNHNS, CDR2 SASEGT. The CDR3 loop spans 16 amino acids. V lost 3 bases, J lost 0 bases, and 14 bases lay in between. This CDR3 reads CASSERRGPMNTEAFF. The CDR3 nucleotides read TGTGCCAGCAGTGAGCGCAGGGGACCCATGAACACTGAAGCTTTCTTT.

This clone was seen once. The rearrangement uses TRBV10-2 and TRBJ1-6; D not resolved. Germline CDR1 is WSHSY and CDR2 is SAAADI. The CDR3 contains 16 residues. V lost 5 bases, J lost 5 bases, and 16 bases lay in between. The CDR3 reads CASSLGIFGDNSPLHF. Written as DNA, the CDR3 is TGCGCCAGCAGTCTAGGAATTTTCGGAGATAATTCACCCCTCCACTTT.

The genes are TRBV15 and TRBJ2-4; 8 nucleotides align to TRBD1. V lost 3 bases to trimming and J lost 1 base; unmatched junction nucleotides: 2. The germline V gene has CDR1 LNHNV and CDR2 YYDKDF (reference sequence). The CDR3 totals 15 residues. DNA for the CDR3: TGTGCCACCAGCAGCAGGGGGCTCGCCAAAAACATTCAGTACTTC. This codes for CATSSRGLAKNIQYF.

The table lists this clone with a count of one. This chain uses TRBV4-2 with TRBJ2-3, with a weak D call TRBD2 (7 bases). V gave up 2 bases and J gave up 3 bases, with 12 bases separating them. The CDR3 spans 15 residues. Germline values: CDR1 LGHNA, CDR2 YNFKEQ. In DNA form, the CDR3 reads TGTGCCAGCAGCCAATTCGGGGGGCAAACAGATACGCAGTATTTT. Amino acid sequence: CASSQFGGQTDTQYF.